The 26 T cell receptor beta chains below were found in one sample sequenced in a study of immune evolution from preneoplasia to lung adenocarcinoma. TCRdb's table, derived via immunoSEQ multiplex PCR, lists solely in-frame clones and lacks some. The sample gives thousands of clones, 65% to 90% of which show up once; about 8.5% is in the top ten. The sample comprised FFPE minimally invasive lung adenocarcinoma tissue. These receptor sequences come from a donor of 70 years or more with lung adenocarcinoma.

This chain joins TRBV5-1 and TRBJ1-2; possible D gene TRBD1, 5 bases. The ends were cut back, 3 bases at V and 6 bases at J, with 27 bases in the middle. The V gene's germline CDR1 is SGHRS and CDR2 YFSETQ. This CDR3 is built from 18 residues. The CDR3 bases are TGCGCCAGCAGCTCGGAATCCGGGACTTCGACTCCACGGGATGGCTACACCTTC. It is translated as CASSSESGTSTPRDGYTF.

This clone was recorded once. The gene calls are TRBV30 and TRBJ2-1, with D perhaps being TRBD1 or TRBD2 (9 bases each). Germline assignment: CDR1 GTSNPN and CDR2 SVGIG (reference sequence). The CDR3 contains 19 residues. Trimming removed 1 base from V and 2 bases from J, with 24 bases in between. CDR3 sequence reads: CAWSAGQGREGRPYNEQFF. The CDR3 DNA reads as TGTGCCTGGAGTGCTGGACAGGGGCGGGAGGGCCGGCCCTACAATGAGCAGTTCTTC.

The DNA of the CDR3 is TGTGCCACCAGCTTTAGGACAGCAGATACGCAGTATTTT. Its translation: CATSFRTADTQYF. The genes are TRBV15 and TRBJ2-3, with D maybe TRBD1 (6 bases). V gave up 5 bases and J gave up 4 bases, with 10 bases separating them. The CDR3 has 13 amino acids. Per the germline V gene, CDR1 is LNHNV and CDR2 is YYDKDF (reference sequence).

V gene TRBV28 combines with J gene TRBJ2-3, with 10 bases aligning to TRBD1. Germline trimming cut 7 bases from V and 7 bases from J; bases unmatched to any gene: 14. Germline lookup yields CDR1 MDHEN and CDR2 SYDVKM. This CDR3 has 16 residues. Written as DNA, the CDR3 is TGTGCCAGCAACACCTTGGACAGGGGGTTCACGAATACGCAGTATTTT. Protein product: CASNTLDRGFTNTQYF.

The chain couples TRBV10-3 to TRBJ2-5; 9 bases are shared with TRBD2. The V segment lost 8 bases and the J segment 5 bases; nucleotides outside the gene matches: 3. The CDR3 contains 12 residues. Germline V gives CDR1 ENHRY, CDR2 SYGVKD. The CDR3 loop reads CAIGGRVETQYF. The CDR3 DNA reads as TGTGCCATCGGCGGGAGGGTCGAGACCCAGTACTTC.

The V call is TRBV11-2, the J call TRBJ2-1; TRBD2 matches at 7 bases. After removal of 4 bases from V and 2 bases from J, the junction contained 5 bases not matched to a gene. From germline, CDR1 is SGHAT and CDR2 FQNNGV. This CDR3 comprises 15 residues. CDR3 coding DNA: TGTGCCAGCAGCTCCAACCGGGGGGCCTACAATGAGCAGTTCTTC. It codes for CASSSNRGAYNEQFF. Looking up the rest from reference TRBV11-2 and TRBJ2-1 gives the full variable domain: EAGVAQSPRYKIIEKRQSVAFWCNPISGHATLYWYQQILGQGPKLLIQFQNNGVVDDSQLPKDRFSAERLKGVDSTLKIQPAKLEDSAVYLCASSSNRGAYNEQFFGPGTRLTVL.

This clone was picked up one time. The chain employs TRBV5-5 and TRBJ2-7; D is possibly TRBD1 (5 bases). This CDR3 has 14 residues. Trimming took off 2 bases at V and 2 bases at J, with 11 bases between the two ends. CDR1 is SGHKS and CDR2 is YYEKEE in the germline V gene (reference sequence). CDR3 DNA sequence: TGTGCCAGCAGCTTCGAGGACATAGCCTACGAGCAGTACTTC. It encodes CASSFEDIAYEQYF.

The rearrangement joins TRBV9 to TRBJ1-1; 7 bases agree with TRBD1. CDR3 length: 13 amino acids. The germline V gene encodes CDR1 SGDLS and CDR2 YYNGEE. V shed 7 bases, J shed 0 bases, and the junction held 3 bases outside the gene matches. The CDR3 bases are TGTGCCAGCTCGACAGGGATGAACACTGAAGCTTTCTTT. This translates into CASSTGMNTEAFF.

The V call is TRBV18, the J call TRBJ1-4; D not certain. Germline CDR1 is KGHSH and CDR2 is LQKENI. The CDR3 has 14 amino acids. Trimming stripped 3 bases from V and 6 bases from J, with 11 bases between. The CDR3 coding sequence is TGTGCCAGCTCACCGGCGCCTCGAGATGAAAAACTGTTTTTT. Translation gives CASSPAPRDEKLFF.

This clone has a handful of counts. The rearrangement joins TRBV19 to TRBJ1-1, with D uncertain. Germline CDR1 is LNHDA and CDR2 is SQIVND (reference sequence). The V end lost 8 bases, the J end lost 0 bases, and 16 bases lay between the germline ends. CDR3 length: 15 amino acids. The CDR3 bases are TGTGCCAGTGGCTGGGCATATGAACTGAACACTGAAGCTTTCTTT. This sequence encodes CASGWAYELNTEAFF. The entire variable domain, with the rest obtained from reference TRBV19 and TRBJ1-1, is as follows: DGGITQSPKYLFRKEGQNVTLSCEQNLNHDAMYWYRQDPGQGLRLIYYSQIVNDFQKGDIAEGYSVSREKKESFPLTVTSAQKNPTAFYLCASGWAYELNTEAFFGQGTRLTVV.

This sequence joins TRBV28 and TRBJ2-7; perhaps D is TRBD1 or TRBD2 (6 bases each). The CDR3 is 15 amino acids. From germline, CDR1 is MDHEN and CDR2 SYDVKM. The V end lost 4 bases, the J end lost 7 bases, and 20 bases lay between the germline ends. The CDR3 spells CASSWSGGTSGEQYF. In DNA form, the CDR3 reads TGTGCCAGCAGTTGGAGTGGCGGGACATCGGGAGAGCAGTACTTC.

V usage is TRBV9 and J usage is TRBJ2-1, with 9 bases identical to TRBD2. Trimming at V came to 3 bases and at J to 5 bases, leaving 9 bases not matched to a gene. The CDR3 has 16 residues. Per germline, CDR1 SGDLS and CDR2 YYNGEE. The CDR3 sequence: CASSAGSGRIHNEQFF. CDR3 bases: TGTGCCAGCAGCGCTGGAAGCGGGAGGATACACAATGAGCAGTTCTTC.

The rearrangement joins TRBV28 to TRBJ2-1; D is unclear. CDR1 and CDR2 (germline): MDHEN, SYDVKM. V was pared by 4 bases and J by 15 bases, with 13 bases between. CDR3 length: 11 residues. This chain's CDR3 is CASSSTGSRFF. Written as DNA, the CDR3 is TGTGCCAGCAGTTCGACTGGTTCACGGTTCTTC.

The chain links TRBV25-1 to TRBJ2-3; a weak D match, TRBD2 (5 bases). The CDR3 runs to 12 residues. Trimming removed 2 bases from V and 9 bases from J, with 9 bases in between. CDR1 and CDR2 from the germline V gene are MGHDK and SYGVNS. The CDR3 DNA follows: TGTGCCAGCAGTGAAGACCCGGGGACGCAGTATTTT. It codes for CASSEDPGTQYF.

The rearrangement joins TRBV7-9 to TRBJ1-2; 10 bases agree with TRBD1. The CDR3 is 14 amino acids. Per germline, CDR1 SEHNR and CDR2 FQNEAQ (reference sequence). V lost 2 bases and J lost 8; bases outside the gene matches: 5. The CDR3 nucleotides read TGTGCCAGCAGCTTATCGGACAGGGGGGGCGGCTACACCTTC. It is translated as CASSLSDRGGGYTF.

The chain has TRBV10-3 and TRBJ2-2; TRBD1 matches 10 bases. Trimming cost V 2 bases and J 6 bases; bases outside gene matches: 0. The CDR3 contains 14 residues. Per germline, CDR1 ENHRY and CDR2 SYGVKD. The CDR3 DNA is TGTGCCATCAGTGAGGGGACAGGGGCCGGGGAGCTGTTTTTT. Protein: CAISEGTGAGELFF.

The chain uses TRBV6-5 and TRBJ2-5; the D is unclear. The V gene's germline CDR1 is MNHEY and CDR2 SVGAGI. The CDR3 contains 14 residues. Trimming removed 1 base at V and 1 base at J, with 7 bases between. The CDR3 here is CASSYWGSQETQYF. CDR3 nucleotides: TGTGCCAGCAGTTACTGGGGTTCCCAAGAGACCCAGTACTTC.

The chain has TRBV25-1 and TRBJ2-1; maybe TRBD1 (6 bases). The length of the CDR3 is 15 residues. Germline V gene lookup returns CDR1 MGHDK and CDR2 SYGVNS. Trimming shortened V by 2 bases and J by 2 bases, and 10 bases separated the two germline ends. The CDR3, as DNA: TGTGCCAGCAGTGAAAACAGGGCCACCTACAATGAGCAGTTCTTC. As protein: CASSENRATYNEQFF. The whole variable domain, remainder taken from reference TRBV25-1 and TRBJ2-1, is EADIYQTPRYLVIGTGKKITLECSQTMGHDKMYWYQQDPGMELHLIHYSYGVNSTEKGDLSSESTVSRIRTEHFPLTLESARPSHTSQYLCASSENRATYNEQFFGPGTRLTVL.

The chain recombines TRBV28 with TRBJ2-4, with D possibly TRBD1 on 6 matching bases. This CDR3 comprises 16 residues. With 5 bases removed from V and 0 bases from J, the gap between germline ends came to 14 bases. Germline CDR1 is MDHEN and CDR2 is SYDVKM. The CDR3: CASSTTGPLAKNIQYF. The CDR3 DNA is TGTGCCAGCAGTACCACAGGGCCTCTAGCCAAAAACATTCAGTACTTC. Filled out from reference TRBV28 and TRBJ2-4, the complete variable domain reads DVKVTQSSRYLVKRTGEKVFLECVQDMDHENMFWYRQDPGLGLRLIYFSYDVKMKEKGDIPEGYSVSREKKERFSLILESASTNQTSMYLCASSTTGPLAKNIQYFGAGTRLSVL.

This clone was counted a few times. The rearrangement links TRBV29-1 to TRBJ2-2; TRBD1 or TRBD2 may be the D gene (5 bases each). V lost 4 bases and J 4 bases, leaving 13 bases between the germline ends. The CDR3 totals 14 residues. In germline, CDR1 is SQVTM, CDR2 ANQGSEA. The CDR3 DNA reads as TGCAGCGTTGCGGCCGATGGGGGCACCGGGGAGCTGTTTTTT. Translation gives CSVAADGGTGELFF.

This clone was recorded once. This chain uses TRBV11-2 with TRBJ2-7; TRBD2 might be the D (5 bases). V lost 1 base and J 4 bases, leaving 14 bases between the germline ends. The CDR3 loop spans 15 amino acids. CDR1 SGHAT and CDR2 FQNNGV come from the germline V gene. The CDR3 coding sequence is TGTGCCAGCAGCTTAGTGGCTAGTCTAGCTTACGAGCAGTACTTC. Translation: CASSLVASLAYEQYF.

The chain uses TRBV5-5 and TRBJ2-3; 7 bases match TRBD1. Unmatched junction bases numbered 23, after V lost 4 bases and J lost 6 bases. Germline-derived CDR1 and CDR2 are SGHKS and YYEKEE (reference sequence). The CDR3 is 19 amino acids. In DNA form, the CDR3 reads TGTGCCAGCAGCATACAGGGGAGCATGCGGGCCTTGATAGAGGATACGCAGTATTTT. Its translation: CASSIQGSMRALIEDTQYF.

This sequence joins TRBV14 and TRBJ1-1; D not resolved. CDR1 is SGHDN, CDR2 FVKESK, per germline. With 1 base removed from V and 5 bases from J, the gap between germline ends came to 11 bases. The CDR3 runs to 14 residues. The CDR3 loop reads CASSQVGRGTEAFF. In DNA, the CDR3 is TGTGCCAGCAGCCAAGTGGGAAGAGGAACTGAAGCTTTCTTT.

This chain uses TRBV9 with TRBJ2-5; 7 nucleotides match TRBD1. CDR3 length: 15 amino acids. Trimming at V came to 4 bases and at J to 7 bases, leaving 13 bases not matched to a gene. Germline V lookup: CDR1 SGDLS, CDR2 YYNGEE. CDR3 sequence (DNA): TGTGCCAGCAGCTCCCAAGACAGGGATCTACGGACCCAGTACTTC. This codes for CASSSQDRDLRTQYF.

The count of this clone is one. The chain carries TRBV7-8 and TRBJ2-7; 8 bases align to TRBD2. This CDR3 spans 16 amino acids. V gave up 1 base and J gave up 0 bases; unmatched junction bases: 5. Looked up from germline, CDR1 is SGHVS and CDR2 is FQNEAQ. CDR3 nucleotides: TGTGCCAGCAGCTTAGTCTTGGCGGGAGGCTCCTACGAGCAGTACTTC. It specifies CASSLVLAGGSYEQYF.

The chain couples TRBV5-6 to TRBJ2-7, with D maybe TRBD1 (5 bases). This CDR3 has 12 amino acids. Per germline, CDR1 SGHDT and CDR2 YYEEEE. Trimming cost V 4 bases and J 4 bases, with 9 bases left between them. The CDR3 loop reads CASSRQSYEQYF. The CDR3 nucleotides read TGTGCCAGCAGCCGACAGTCTTACGAGCAGTACTTC.